This TCR beta chain is from a study of shared clonotypes between healthy human individuals. General observations from the study: A few donors had around 5% of their naive CD4 clonotypes in common.

CDR3 size: 13 residues. Deletions cut 4 bases from V and 3 bases from J, with 10 bases between. Germline V gene lookup returns CDR1 SEHNR and CDR2 FQNEAQ (reference sequence). On this clone itself: Its antigen is still unknown.

In the naive CD8 group, cells lacked CD45RO and were positively selected for CCR7, so terminally differentiated effector memory CD45RA+ cells were left out. Some clones are missing from TCRdb's copy, which holds only in-frame ones; the method was immunoSEQ multiplex PCR. This table holds hundreds of thousands of clones, roughly 95% found once. The sample comprised naive CD8+ T cells sorted from blood. V and J are TRBV7-9 and TRBJ2-7; D remains unclear. The receptor was isolated from a woman between 25 and 40 years old in good health. This chain's CDR3 is CASSCLTCYEQYF. The CDR3 DNA sequence: TGTGCCAGCAGCTGCCTAACTTGCTACGAGCAGTACTTC.